The rows below give T cell receptor beta chains drawn from one sample of a study of T cell responses to AZD1222 COVID-19 vaccine. The table came from immunoSEQ multiplex PCR; TCRdb's copy has only in-frame clones and leaves some out. The table shows some 120,000 clones, with around 88% occurring only once. The sequencing here drew on peripheral blood, taken on day 0 of AZD1222 vaccination. All receptors come from an adult in good health. The CDR3 runs from the conserved cysteine through the conserved F or W. Fields, in order: CDR3 DNA, CDR3 protein, clone size, D gene, V gene, J gene. D genes are given only for firm matches. A clone size is listed for some rows: how often the clone was seen (once, few, many), or a class if it is expanded.

TGTGCCAGTAGTAAGGACAGGGGCTACGAGCAGTACTTC	CASSKDRGYEQYF	NA	TRBD1	TRBV19	TRBJ2-7
TGTGCCAGCAGCTCCTATGACGGAGCCTACGAGCAGTACTTC	CASSSYDGAYEQYF	NA	NA	TRBV7-9	TRBJ2-7
TGCGCCAGCAGCCTTAAACCGGGACCCTATCAGCCCCAGCATTTT	CASSLKPGPYQPQHF	NA	NA	TRBV5-1	TRBJ1-5
TGCGCCAGCAGCTGGGCGGGATCTAACTATGGCTACACCTTC	CASSWAGSNYGYTF	NA	NA	TRBV5-1	TRBJ1-2
TGTGCCACCACAGGGTTCGGTTACGAGCAGTACTTC	CATTGFGYEQYF	NA	NA	TRBV25-1	TRBJ2-7
TGCGCCAGCAGCTTGATAGGGACAGGGTCGCTGGTTAATGAAAAACTGTTTTTT	CASSLIGTGSLVNEKLFF	NA	TRBD1	TRBV5-1	TRBJ1-4
TGTGCCAGCAGTGAGCTGAGGGCAGGGAACACTGAAGCTTTCTTT	CASSELRAGNTEAFF	NA	NA	TRBV2	TRBJ1-1
TGTGCCAGCAGCGTAGCGACAGGAAACACTGAAGCTTTCTTT	CASSVATGNTEAFF	NA	NA	TRBV9	TRBJ1-1
TGTGCCAGCAGCTTGCTAGCTCCCGGGGAGCTGTTTTTT	CASSLLAPGELFF	NA	NA	TRBV7-8	TRBJ2-2
TGTGCCAGCAGTGAAGTCAAGGTCTCCTATACCGTGAACACTGAAGCTTTCTTT	CASSEVKVSYTVNTEAFF	once	NA	TRBV6-1	TRBJ1-1
TGTGCCAGCAGCGATTGGGGGACTGAAGCTTTCTTT	CASSDWGTEAFF	NA	NA	TRBV7-2	TRBJ1-1
TGCGCCAGCAGCTTCCAGGGAGGACAGCCCCAGCATTTT	CASSFQGGQPQHF	NA	NA	TRBV5-1	TRBJ1-5
TGTGCCAGCAGCGCCCAACAGGGGTCACCCCTCCACTTT	CASSAQQGSPLHF	NA	TRBD1	TRBV7-8	TRBJ1-6
TGTGCCAGCAGTTACCGGCACTCGGACACTGAAGCTTTCTTT	CASSYRHSDTEAFF	NA	NA	TRBV6-6	TRBJ1-1
TGTGCCAGGGGACCGCGAACGAACACTGAAGCTTTCTTT	CARGPRTNTEAFF	NA	NA	TRBV2	TRBJ1-1
TGCGCCAGCAGCTTGGAGGGGGGAGGTACTGAAGCTTTCTTT	CASSLEGGGTEAFF	NA	NA	TRBV5-1	TRBJ1-1
TGTGCCAGCAGCCCCGGTGGGCGGGGAGCCTACAATGAGCAGTTCTTC	CASSPGGRGAYNEQFF	NA	NA	TRBV11-2	TRBJ2-1
TGTGCCAGCAGTTACTCGAATCCAGGGGGGGACACTGAAGCTTTCTTT	CASSYSNPGGDTEAFF	few	TRBD1	TRBV6-5	TRBJ1-1
TGTGCCAGCAGTACCATACCCCTTGAAGAAAAACTGTTTTTT	CASSTIPLEEKLFF	NA	NA	TRBV7-9	TRBJ1-4
TGTGCCAGTAACTCGGGACAGAAACAAGAGACCCAGTACTTC	CASNSGQKQETQYF	once	TRBD1	TRBV19	TRBJ2-5
TGTGCCAGCAGTTTATCAGGGTGGGAGACCCAGTACTTC	CASSLSGWETQYF	NA	NA	TRBV12-3/TRBV12-4	TRBJ2-5
TGCAGCGTTGTAGGGGGCCAGGGGATTGGAGAGACCCAGTACTTC	CSVVGGQGIGETQYF	NA	TRBD1	TRBV29-1	TRBJ2-5
TGTGCCAGCAGCTTTCGGTTTCAAGAGACCCAGTACTTC	CASSFRFQETQYF	NA	NA	TRBV7-2	TRBJ2-5
TGTGCCAGCGGGGATATGGGAGGGGATGGCTACACCTTC	CASGDMGGDGYTF	once	NA	TRBV5-6	TRBJ1-2
TGTGCCAACCTCCCTCAGGGGTCGCCAGGACTCTCTGGAAACACCATATATTTT	CANLPQGSPGLSGNTIYF	NA	NA	TRBV21-1	TRBJ1-3